Below are 27 T cell receptor beta chains sequenced from a single sample in a study of blood T cell repertoires in COVID-19. Here immunoSEQ multiplex PCR was the method, and the copy in TCRdb shows in-frame clones only, minus some. The sample comprises hundreds of thousands of clones, around nine tenths of which are singletons, and less than 9.5% rests with the top ten. Sequencing was carried out using peripheral blood. Receptors were obtained from a woman aged 45-60 years with COVID-19, enrolled during active disease.

This clone was detected only once. The chain has TRBV5-4 and TRBJ1-2; D remains ambiguous. Trimming took off 4 bases at V and 0 bases at J, with 13 bases between the two ends. Germline-derived CDR1 and CDR2 are SGHNT and YYREEE (reference sequence). The CDR3 sequence is 15 residues long. The CDR3 loop is CASSRASITNYGYTF. The CDR3 DNA sequence: TGTGCCAGCAGCAGAGCCTCTATAACTAACTATGGCTACACCTTC. The full variable domain, in which reference TRBV5-4 and TRBJ1-2 provide the parts outside the CDR3, is ETGVTQSPTHLIKTRGQQVTLRCSSQSGHNTVSWYQQALGQGPQFIFQYYREEENGRGNFPPRFSGLQFPNYSSELNVNALELDDSALYLCASSRASITNYGYTFGSGTRLTVV.

The V and J genes are TRBV28 and TRBJ1-4, with a tentative D call TRBD1 (6 bases). The CDR3 sequence is 14 residues long. The V end lost 7 bases, the J end lost 8 bases, and 17 bases lay between the germline ends. Germline assignment: CDR1 MDHEN and CDR2 SYDVKM. In DNA, the CDR3 is TGTGCCAGCAACCTACAGGGCCTTCGGGAAAAACTGTTTTTT. Its translation: CASNLQGLREKLFF.

Turning to this clone: The same CDR3 also results from other DNA sequences found in this sample. J is TRBJ1-1 and V is TRBV5-1; 7 bases agree with TRBD1. Per the germline V gene, CDR1 is SGHRS and CDR2 is YFSETQ. The CDR3 contains 14 residues. Losses at the gene ends were 4 bases for V and 3 bases for J; bases not matched to a gene: 6. The CDR3 sequence is CASSGRTGDTEAFF. Written as DNA, the CDR3 is TGCGCCAGCAGCGGACGAACAGGGGACACTGAAGCTTTCTTT.

The rearrangement joins TRBV6-6 to TRBJ1-1; no clear D gene. The CDR3 consists of 12 residues. Germline V gene data show CDR1 as MNHNY and CDR2 as SVGAGI (reference sequence). The V and J ends lost 2 bases and 11 bases respectively, with 12 bases between them. The CDR3 region is CASSYRRDEAFF. The CDR3 DNA sequence: TGTGCCAGCAGTTACCGGCGGGATGAGGCTTTCTTT.

The chain links TRBV30 to TRBJ1-6, with a possible D match to TRBD1 (5 bases). With 3 bases removed from V and 6 bases from J, the gap between germline ends came to 12 bases. From germline, CDR1 is GTSNPN and CDR2 SVGIG (reference sequence). The CDR3 spans 14 residues. The CDR3 reads CAWSSGGGNSPLHF. The CDR3 DNA reads TGTGCCTGGAGCTCGGGGGGAGGTAATTCACCCCTCCACTTT.

As concerns this clone: This sample includes further DNA sequences coding for the same CDR3. The chain recombines TRBV6-5 with TRBJ1-6; D is perhaps TRBD1 (6 bases). Trimming shortened V by 9 bases and J by 6 bases, and 9 bases separated the two germline ends. Looked up from germline, CDR1 is MNHEY and CDR2 is SVGAGI. This CDR3 has 12 amino acids. CDR3 nucleotide sequence: TGTGCCAGTGGACAGATTAATTCACCCCTCCACTTT. This gives the protein CASGQINSPLHF.

The genes are TRBV19 and TRBJ1-2, with 7 bases identical to TRBD1. This CDR3 region has 14 residues. The trim removed 3 bases at V and 8 bases at J, leaving 9 bases unmatched. Germline V gene data show CDR1 as LNHDA and CDR2 as SQIVND (reference sequence). CDR3 bases: TGTGCCAGTAGTATTGGGGACAGCTCGGGAGGCTACACCTTC. This gives the protein CASSIGDSSGGYTF.

V gene TRBV12-3 or TRBV12-4 combines with J gene TRBJ2-1; a possible D gene is TRBD1 (5 bases). The CDR3 is 12 amino acids. V was clipped by 2 bases and J by 9 bases, with 8 bases between them. CDR3 region: CASSLLRGEQFF. CDR3 nucleotides: TGTGCCAGCAGTTTATTAAGGGGTGAGCAGTTCTTC.

V gene TRBV5-4 combines with J gene TRBJ2-7; 8 bases agree with TRBD1. Trimming removed 6 bases from V and 3 bases from J; junction bases left unmatched: 5. The CDR3 is 13 residues long. Germline-derived CDR1 and CDR2 are SGHNT and YYREEE (reference sequence). CDR3 amino acids: CASTYGQGYEQYF. CDR3 in DNA: TGTGCCAGCACCTATGGACAGGGCTACGAGCAGTACTTC.

The CDR3 reads CASRQGSTEAFF. The CDR3 coding sequence is TGCGCCAGTAGACAGGGATCCACTGAAGCTTTCTTT. This chain links TRBV10-2 with TRBJ1-1; 7 bases align to TRBD1. This CDR3 is 12 amino acids long. Germline V lookup: CDR1 WSHSY, CDR2 SAAADI. J lost 4 bases, V lost 9 bases, and 5 bases had no gene match.

This clone was picked up a small number of times. The V call is TRBV7-9, the J call TRBJ1-5; a weak D match, TRBD1 (5 bases). V was pared by 5 bases and J by 5 bases, with 16 bases between. The CDR3 is 15 residues long. Looked up from germline, CDR1 is SEHNR and CDR2 is FQNEAQ (reference sequence). Written as DNA, the CDR3 is TGTGCCAGCAGCCCTCCCGGGGGTCACGATCAGCCCCAGCATTTT. It specifies CASSPPGGHDQPQHF.

The rearrangement links TRBV28 to TRBJ1-1; TRBD1 aligns across 9 bases. The J segment lost 2 bases and the V segment lost 5 bases, leaving 12 bases of the junction unmatched. The CDR3 length is 17 residues. Germline V CDR1 and CDR2: MDHEN, SYDVKM. The CDR3 DNA is TGTGCCAGCAGTCTACCGGGACAGGGAGGCATAAACACTGAAGCTTTCTTT. This sequence encodes CASSLPGQGGINTEAFF.

The V and J genes are TRBV4-1 and TRBJ1-2, with TRBD1 as a possible D gene (5 bases). Germline V gives CDR1 MGHRA, CDR2 YSYEKL. CDR3 size: 14 residues. Trimming removed 2 bases from V and 8 bases from J, with 15 bases in between. CDR3 nucleotide sequence: TGCGCCAGCAGCCAAAGCAGGGAACTCCGGGGCTACACCTTC. This gives the protein CASSQSRELRGYTF.

V gene TRBV11-2 combines with J gene TRBJ2-1; TRBD2 matches at 9 bases. Germline V gene lookup returns CDR1 SGHAT and CDR2 FQNNGV. Germline trimming cut 2 bases from V and 6 bases from J; bases unmatched to any gene: 8. The CDR3 contains 16 residues. The CDR3 DNA reads as TGTGCCAGCAGCTTAACTCTAGCGGGGCCTTCCAATGAGCAGTTCTTC. This gives the protein CASSLTLAGPSNEQFF.

The J gene is TRBJ2-3, the V gene TRBV3-1 (or the pseudogene TRBV3-2), with TRBD2 as a possible D gene (7 bases). CDR1 and CDR2 from the germline V gene are LGHDT and YNNKEL (reference sequence). The V gene lost 3 bases and the J gene lost 8 bases, with 30 bases spanning the gap. The CDR3 has 19 amino acids. The CDR3 DNA is TGTGCCAGCAGCCACCGAGGAGGCGGGGGCCCCGCCCTTCGCGTTACGCAGTATTTT. Translation: CASSHRGGGGPALRVTQYF.

This clone was picked up a small number of times. The rearrangement uses TRBV2 and TRBJ1-3, with no clear D. Trimming stripped 6 bases from V and 0 bases from J, with 6 bases between. The CDR3 sequence is 13 residues long. The germline V gene has CDR1 SNHLY and CDR2 FYNNEI. CDR3 DNA: TGTGCCAGCAGGGGCAACTCTGGAAACACCATATATTTT. This sequence encodes CASRGNSGNTIYF.

The gene calls are TRBV27 and TRBJ1-2; D might be TRBD1 (5 bases). CDR3 length equals 17 residues. Trimming removed 3 bases at V and 1 base at J, with 18 bases between. The germline V gene encodes CDR1 MNHEY and CDR2 SMNVEV (reference sequence). The CDR3 DNA reads as TGTGCCAGCAGTTTCTCCGGATCGACAGCAATTAACTATGGCTACACCTTC. This encodes CASSFSGSTAINYGYTF.

This clone was found once. The chain is built from TRBV19 and TRBJ2-7, with 8 positions matching TRBD1. V lost 6 bases and J lost 6; bases outside the gene matches: 4. The CDR3 extends over 12 amino acids. The V gene's germline CDR1 is LNHDA and CDR2 SQIVND (reference sequence). The CDR3 nucleotides are TGTGCCAGTAGGGAAACAGGGGGCGAGCAGTACTTC. Translation: CASRETGGEQYF.

This clone has a single count. The rearrangement joins TRBV27 to TRBJ1-1, with D uncertain. The CDR3 covers 14 residues. The V end was cut by 0 bases, the J end by 10 bases, with 15 bases between. The germline CDR1 and CDR2 sequences are MNHEY and SMNVEV (reference sequence). CDR3 nucleotide sequence: TGTGCCAGCAGTTTATCCCAAAATAGAGTTGGAGCTTTCTTT. Protein product: CASSLSQNRVGAFF.

This chain links TRBV10-2 with TRBJ1-1; possible D gene TRBD1, 6 bases. This CDR3 is 12 amino acids long. Trimming took 6 bases from V and 4 from J, leaving 9 bases between them. Germline CDR1 WSHSY, CDR2 SAAADI. The CDR3 nucleotides are TGCGCCAGCAGCCAGGGGAGCACTGAAGCTTTCTTT. This gives the protein CASSQGSTEAFF.

The chain is built from TRBV7-8 and TRBJ2-5; 11 nucleotides line up with TRBD1. Germline loops: CDR1 SGHVS, CDR2 FQNEAQ. The CDR3 is made up of 16 amino acids. Trimming at V came to 6 bases and at J to 4 bases, leaving 10 bases not matched to a gene. The CDR3 DNA reads as TGTGCCAGCAGGCCCCCGGGACAGGGGGTTGGAGAGACCCAGTACTTC. Amino acid sequence: CASRPPGQGVGETQYF.

This clone turned up a few times. This chain links TRBV28 with TRBJ1-3; D unresolved. This CDR3 has 12 residues. Germline values: CDR1 MDHEN, CDR2 SYDVKM. Trimming left V 8 bases short and J 0 bases short, with 5 bases between. The CDR3 reads CASYSSGNTIYF. CDR3 nucleotide sequence: TGTGCCAGCTACAGCTCTGGAAACACCATATATTTT.

With respect to this clone: Additional DNA sequences in this sample encode the identical CDR3. The chain couples TRBV28 to TRBJ2-6, with D hard to call. V lost 3 bases and J 0 bases, leaving 3 bases between the germline ends. There are 14 residues in the CDR3. Germline loops: CDR1 MDHEN, CDR2 SYDVKM. CDR3 nucleotides: TGTGCCAGCAGTTTGAGCTCTGGGGCCAACGTCCTGACTTTC. This sequence encodes CASSLSSGANVLTF.

This clone was counted a single time. DNA of the CDR3: TGTGCCAGCAGCCAAGAGTACAACACAGATACGCAGTATTTT. Protein sequence: CASSQEYNTDTQYF. This sequence joins TRBV14 and TRBJ2-3; D uncertain. V was pared by 0 bases and J by 2 bases, with 6 bases between. The V gene's germline CDR1 is SGHDN and CDR2 FVKESK. This CDR3 contains 14 residues.

The V call is TRBV15, the J call TRBJ1-6, with D perhaps matching TRBD1 (6 bases). Germline assignment: CDR1 LNHNV and CDR2 YYDKDF (reference sequence). CDR3 length equals 19 residues. V was cut by 4 bases and J by 2 bases, with 21 bases left in between. CDR3 loop: CATSTRDTVVDAYNSPLHF. Written as DNA, the CDR3 is TGTGCCACCAGCACCCGGGACACGGTGGTTGACGCCTATAATTCACCCCTCCACTTT.

The chain has TRBV4-2 and TRBJ2-7, with D possibly TRBD2 on 5 matching bases. CDR1 is LGHNA and CDR2 is YNFKEQ in the germline V gene. Trimming left V 0 bases short and J 2 bases short, with 11 bases between. The CDR3 extends over 15 amino acids. CDR3 nucleotides: TGTGCCAGCAGCCAAGATCGAGGAGCGGCCTACGAGCAGTACTTC. Translation gives CASSQDRGAAYEQYF.

This clone was counted a single time. Other DNA sequences within the sample encode an identical CDR3. The CDR3 DNA reads as TGTGCCAGCAGCCAGGGGCCCGGAAACACCATATATTTT. This gives the protein CASSQGPGNTIYF. This chain uses TRBV3-1 (or the pseudogene TRBV3-2) with TRBJ1-3, with a tentative D call TRBD1 (5 bases). The CDR3 loop spans 13 amino acids. Looked up from germline, CDR1 is LGHDT and CDR2 is YNNKEL (reference sequence). V was clipped by 3 bases and J by 4 bases, with 7 bases between them.